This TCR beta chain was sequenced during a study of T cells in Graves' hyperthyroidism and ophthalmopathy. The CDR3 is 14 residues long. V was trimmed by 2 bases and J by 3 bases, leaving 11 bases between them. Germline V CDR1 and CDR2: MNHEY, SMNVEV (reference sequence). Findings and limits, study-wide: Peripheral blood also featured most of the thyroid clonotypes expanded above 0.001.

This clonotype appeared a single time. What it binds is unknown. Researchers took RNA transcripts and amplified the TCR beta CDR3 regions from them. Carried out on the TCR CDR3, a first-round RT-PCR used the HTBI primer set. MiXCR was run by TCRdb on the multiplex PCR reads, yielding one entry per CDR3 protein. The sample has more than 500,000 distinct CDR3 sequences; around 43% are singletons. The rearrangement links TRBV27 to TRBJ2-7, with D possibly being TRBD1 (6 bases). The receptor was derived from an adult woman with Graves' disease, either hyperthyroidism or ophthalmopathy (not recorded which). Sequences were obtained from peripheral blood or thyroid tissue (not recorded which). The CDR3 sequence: CASSLLRGGYEQYF. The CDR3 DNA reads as TGTGCCAGCAGTTTACTCAGGGGTGGCTACGAGCAGTACTTC.